Below, one TCR beta chain is given with its context. The target antigen is unknown. These data belong to a study of human T cells and chemical hapten exposure. Notes on the study in general: As the donors had alopecia, their immune response may differ from healthy people's.

As to time point: pre-sensitization, week 0. Treatment described: therapeutic diphenylcyclopropenone sensitization with weekly scalp DPC. TCRdb reprocessed the RACE reads via MiXCR and lists one record per CDR3 protein. The table lists about 180,000 distinct CDR3 sequences, around 30% of them singletons. The CDR3 extends over 16 amino acids. Germline-derived CDR1 and CDR2 are SGDLS and YYNGEE. V was clipped by 4 bases and J by 4 bases, with 20 bases between them. This chain links TRBV9 with TRBJ2-5; D tentatively reads TRBD1 or TRBD2 (5 bases each). The receptor comes from a woman aged 25-40 years with alopecia areata. Some clones in this sample may be carry-over from other donors' samples. The source material was whole blood, sampled in connection with sensitization to the hapten diphenylcyclopropenone (DPC). Here the CDR3 reads CASSPSPSGGGETQYF. The CDR3 coding sequence is TGTGCCAGCAGCCCAAGCCCCTCAGGTGGGGGAGAGACCCAGTACTTC.